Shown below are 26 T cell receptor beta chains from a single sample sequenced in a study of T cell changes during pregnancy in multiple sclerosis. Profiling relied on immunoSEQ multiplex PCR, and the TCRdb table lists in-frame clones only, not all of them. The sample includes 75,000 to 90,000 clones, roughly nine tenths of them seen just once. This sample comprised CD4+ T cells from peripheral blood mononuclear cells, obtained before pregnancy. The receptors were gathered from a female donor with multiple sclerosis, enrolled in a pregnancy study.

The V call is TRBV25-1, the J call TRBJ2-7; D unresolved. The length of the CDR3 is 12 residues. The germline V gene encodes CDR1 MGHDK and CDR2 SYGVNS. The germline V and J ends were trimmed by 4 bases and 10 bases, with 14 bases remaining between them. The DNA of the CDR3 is TGTGCCAGCAGTGGGCCGTCCGTGCCACAGTACTTC. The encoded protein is CASSGPSVPQYF.

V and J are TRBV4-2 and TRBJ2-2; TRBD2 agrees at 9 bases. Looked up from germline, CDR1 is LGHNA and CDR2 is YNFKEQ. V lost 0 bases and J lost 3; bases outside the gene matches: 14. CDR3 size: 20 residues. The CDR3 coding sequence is TGTGCCAGCAGCCAAGATACGTCCGGCGGGAGGGCCGATGACACCGGGGAGCTGTTTTTT. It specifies CASSQDTSGGRADDTGELFF.

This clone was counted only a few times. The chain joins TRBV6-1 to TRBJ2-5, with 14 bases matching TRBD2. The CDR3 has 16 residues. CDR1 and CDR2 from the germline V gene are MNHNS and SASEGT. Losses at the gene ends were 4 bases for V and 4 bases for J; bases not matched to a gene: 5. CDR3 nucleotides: TGTGCCAGCAGTGGAGGACTAGCGGGAGGATTAGAGACCCAGTACTTC. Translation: CASSGGLAGGLETQYF.

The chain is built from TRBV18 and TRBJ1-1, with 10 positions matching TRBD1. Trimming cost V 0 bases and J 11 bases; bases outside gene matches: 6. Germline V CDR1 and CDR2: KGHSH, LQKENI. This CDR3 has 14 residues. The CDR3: CASSPPTGQGHAFF. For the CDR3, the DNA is TGTGCCAGCTCACCACCTACGGGACAGGGGCATGCTTTCTTT.

The CDR3 DNA sequence: TGTGCCAGCAGTCCTCCCGGACAGGACCAAGAGACCCAGTACTTC. This gives the protein CASSPPGQDQETQYF. The rearrangement uses TRBV28 and TRBJ2-5; 7 bases are a match to TRBD1. This CDR3 is built from 15 residues. The V gene's germline CDR1 is MDHEN and CDR2 SYDVKM. Trimming took 5 bases from V and 0 from J; bases not matched to a gene: 6.

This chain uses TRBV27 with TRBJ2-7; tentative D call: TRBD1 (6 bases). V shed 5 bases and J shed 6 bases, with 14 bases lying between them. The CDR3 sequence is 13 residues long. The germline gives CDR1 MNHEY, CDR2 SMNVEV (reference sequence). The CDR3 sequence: CASSQIGQLEQYF. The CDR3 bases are TGTGCCAGCAGTCAGATAGGACAGCTCGAGCAGTACTTC.

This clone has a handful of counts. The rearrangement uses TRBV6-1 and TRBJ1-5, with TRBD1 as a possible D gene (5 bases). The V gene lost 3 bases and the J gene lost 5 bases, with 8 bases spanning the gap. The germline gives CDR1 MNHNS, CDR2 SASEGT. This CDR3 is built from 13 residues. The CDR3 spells CASSDRQYQPQHF. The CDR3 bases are TGTGCCAGCAGTGATCGACAGTATCAGCCCCAGCATTTT.

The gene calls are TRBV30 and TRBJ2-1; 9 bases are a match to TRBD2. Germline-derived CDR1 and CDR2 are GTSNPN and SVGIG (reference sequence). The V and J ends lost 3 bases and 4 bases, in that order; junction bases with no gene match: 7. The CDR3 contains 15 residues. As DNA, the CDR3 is TGTGCCTGGAGCGAGACTAGCGGTCTGTACAATGAGCAGTTCTTC. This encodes CAWSETSGLYNEQFF. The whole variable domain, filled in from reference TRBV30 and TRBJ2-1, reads SQTIHQWPATLVQPVGSPLSLECTVEGTSNPNLYWYRQAAGRGLQLLFYSVGIGQISSEVPQNLSASRPQDRQFILSSKKLLLSDSGFYLCAWSETSGLYNEQFFGPGTRLTVL.

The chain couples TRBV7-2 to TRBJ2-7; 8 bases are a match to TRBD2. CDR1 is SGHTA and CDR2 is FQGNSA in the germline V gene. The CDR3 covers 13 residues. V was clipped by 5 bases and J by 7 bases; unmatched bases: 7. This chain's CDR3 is CASSPGLVGEQYF. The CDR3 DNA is TGTGCCAGCAGCCCGGGACTAGTTGGGGAGCAGTACTTC.

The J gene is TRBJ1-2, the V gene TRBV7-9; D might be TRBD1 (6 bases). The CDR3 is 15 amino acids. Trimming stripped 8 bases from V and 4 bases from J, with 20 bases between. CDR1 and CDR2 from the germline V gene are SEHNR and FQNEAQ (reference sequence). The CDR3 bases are TGTGCCAGCTACATGGGAGGGGGGCGCATCTATGGCTACACCTTC. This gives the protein CASYMGGGRIYGYTF.

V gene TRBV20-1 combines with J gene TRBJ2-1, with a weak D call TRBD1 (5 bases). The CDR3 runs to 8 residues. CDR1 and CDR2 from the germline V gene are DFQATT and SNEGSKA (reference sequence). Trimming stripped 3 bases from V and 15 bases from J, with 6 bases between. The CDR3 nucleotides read TGCAGTGCTAGCACAGGGTTCTTC. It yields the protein CSASTGFF.

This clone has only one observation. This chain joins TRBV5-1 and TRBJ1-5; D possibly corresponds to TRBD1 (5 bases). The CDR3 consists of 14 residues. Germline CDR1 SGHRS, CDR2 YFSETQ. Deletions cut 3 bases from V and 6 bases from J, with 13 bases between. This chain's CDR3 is CASSSGIATQPQHF. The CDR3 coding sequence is TGCGCCAGCAGCTCAGGGATTGCTACTCAGCCCCAGCATTTT. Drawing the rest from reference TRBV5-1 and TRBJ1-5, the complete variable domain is KAGVTQTPRYLIKTRGQQVTLSCSPISGHRSVSWYQQTPGQGLQFLFEYFSETQRNKGNFPGRFSGRQFSNSRSEMNVSTLELGDSALYLCASSSGIATQPQHFGDGTRLSIL.

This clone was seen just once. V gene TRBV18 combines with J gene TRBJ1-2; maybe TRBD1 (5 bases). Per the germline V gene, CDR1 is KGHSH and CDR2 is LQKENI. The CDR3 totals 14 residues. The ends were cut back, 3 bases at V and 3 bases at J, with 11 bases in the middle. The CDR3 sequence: CASSPLTGDYGYTF. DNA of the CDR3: TGTGCCAGCTCACCCCTAACGGGGGACTATGGCTACACCTTC.

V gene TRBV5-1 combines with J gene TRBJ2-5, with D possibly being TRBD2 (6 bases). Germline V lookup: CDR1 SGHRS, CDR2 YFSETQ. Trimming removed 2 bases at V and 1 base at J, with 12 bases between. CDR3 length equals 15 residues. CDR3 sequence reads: CASSLEPGLQETQYF. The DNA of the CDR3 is TGCGCCAGCAGCTTAGAACCGGGACTCCAAGAGACCCAGTACTTC.

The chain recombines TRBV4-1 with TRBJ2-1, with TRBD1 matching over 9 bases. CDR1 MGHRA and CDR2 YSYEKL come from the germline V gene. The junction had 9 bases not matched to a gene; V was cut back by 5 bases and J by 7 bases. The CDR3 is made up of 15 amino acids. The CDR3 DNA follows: TGCGCCAGCAGCTTGACAGGGGGGCCGCGGAATGAGCAGTTCTTC. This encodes CASSLTGGPRNEQFF.

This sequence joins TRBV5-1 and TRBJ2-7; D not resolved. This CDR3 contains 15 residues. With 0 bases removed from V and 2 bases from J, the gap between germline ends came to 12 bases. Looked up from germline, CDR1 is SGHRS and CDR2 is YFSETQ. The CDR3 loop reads CASSLEGGSPYEQYF. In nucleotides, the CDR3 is TGCGCCAGCAGCTTGGAAGGCGGAAGTCCCTACGAGCAGTACTTC.

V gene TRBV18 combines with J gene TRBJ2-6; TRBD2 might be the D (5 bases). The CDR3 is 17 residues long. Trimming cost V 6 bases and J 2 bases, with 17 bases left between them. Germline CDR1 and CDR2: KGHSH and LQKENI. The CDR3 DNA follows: TGTGCCAGCTCCCCAATGCGGAAGGGAGCTGGGGCCAACGTCCTGACTTTC. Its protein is CASSPMRKGAGANVLTF.

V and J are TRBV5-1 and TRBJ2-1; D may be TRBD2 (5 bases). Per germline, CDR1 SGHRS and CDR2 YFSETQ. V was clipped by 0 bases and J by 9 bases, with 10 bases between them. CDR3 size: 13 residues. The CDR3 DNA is TGCGCCAGCAGCTTGGACCGGGCGGGTGAGCAGTTCTTC. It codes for CASSLDRAGEQFF. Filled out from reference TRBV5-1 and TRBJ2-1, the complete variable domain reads KAGVTQTPRYLIKTRGQQVTLSCSPISGHRSVSWYQQTPGQGLQFLFEYFSETQRNKGNFPGRFSGRQFSNSRSEMNVSTLELGDSALYLCASSLDRAGEQFFGPGTRLTVL.

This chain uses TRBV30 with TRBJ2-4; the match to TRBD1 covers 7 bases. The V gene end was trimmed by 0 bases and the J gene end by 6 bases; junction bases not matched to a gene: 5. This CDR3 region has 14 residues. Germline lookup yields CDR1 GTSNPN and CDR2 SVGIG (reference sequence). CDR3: CAWSVLRTGNIQYF. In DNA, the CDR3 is TGTGCCTGGAGTGTATTGCGGACAGGAAACATTCAGTACTTC.

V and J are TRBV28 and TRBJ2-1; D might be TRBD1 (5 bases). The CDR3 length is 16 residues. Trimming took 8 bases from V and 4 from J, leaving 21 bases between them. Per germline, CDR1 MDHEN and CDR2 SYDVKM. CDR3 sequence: CASRGSGINAYNEQFF. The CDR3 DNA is TGTGCCAGCCGAGGTTCAGGGATAAATGCGTACAATGAGCAGTTCTTC.

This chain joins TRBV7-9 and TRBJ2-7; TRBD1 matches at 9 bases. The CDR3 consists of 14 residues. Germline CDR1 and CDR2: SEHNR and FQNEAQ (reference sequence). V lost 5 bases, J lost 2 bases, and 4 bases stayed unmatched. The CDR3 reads CASSRTGETYEQYF. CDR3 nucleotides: TGTGCCAGCAGCCGGACAGGGGAAACCTACGAGCAGTACTTC.

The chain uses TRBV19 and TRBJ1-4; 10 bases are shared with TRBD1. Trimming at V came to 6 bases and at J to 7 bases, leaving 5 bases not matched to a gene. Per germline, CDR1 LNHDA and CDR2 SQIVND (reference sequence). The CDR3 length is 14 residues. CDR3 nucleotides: TGTGCCAGTAGCATGGACAGGGGGAGTGAAAAACTGTTTTTT. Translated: CASSMDRGSEKLFF. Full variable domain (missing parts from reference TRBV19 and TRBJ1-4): DGGITQSPKYLFRKEGQNVTLSCEQNLNHDAMYWYRQDPGQGLRLIYYSQIVNDFQKGDIAEGYSVSREKKESFPLTVTSAQKNPTAFYLCASSMDRGSEKLFFGSGTQLSVL.

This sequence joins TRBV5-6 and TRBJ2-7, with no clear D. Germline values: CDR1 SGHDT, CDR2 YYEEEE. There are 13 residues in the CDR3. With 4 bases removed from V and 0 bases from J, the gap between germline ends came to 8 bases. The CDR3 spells CASSPQFSYEQYF. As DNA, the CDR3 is TGTGCCAGCAGCCCCCAGTTCTCCTACGAGCAGTACTTC.

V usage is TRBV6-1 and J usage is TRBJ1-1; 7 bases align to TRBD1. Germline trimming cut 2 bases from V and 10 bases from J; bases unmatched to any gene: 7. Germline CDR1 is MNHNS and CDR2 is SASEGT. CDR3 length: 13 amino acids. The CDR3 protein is CASSETLQGSAFF. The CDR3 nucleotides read TGTGCCAGCAGTGAAACTTTACAGGGGTCAGCTTTCTTT.

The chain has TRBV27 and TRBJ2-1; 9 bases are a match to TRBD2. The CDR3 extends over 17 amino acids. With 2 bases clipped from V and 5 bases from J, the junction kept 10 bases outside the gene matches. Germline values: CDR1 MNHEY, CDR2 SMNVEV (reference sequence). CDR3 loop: CASSLRVSGRSNNEQFF. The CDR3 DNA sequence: TGTGCCAGCAGTTTAAGGGTCAGCGGGAGGTCAAACAATGAGCAGTTCTTC.

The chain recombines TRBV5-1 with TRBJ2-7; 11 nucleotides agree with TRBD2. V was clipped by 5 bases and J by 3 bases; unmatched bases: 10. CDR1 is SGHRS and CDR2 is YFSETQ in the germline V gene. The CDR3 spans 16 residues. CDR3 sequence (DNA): TGCGCCAGCAGGTTTCTTCCTAGCGGGGGGAACTACGAGCAGTACTTC. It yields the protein CASRFLPSGGNYEQYF.